A single sample is the source of the 29 T cell receptor beta chains below, sequenced in a study of shared clonotypes between healthy human individuals. Naive CD8 cells lacked CD45RO and underwent positive selection for CCR7, leaving out terminally differentiated effector memory CD45RA+ cells. The repertoire was sequenced with immunoSEQ multiplex PCR; TCRdb's copy has only in-frame clones and lacks some. The sample records roughly 2 million clones, about 95% being singletons. Sequencing used naive CD8+ T cells sorted from blood. The receptor source for this set is a man younger than 30 in good health.

The chain couples TRBV5-1 to TRBJ2-3; the match to TRBD1 covers 7 bases. With V trimmed by 3 bases and J by 2 bases, 9 bases remained unmatched. CDR3 length equals 16 residues. Germline CDR1 SGHRS, CDR2 YFSETQ. The CDR3 reads CASSSKGTDLTDTQYF. CDR3 sequence (DNA): TGCGCCAGCAGCTCGAAGGGGACAGATCTCACAGATACGCAGTATTTT.

This chain links TRBV27 with TRBJ1-1; no firm D call. The V and J ends lost 6 bases and 1 base respectively, with 15 bases between them. The V gene's germline CDR1 is MNHEY and CDR2 SMNVEV (reference sequence). This CDR3 spans 15 amino acids. In DNA form, the CDR3 reads TGTGCCAGCAGGCGGGCATTAGCTGGGAACACTGAAGCTTTCTTT. It yields the protein CASRRALAGNTEAFF.

The chain joins TRBV4-3 to TRBJ1-2; D uncertain. The germline V gene has CDR1 LGHNA and CDR2 YSLEER. The CDR3 sequence is 16 residues long. With 5 bases removed from V and 6 bases from J, the gap between germline ends came to 22 bases. The CDR3: CASSVLTGSYEHGYTF. CDR3 DNA sequence: TGCGCCAGCAGCGTCCTGACCGGGTCCTACGAGCATGGCTACACCTTC.

The chain combines TRBV4-3 with TRBJ2-3, with a tentative D call TRBD1 (5 bases). Trimming left V 2 bases short and J 5 bases short, with 14 bases between. Germline loops: CDR1 LGHNA, CDR2 YSLEER. This CDR3 region has 15 residues. CDR3 sequence: CASSQLNGAGDTQYF. Here the CDR3 DNA reads TGCGCCAGCAGCCAATTAAATGGGGCCGGAGATACGCAGTATTTT.

V gene TRBV5-4 combines with J gene TRBJ2-5, with TRBD2 matching 15 bases. V dropped 2 bases and J dropped 2; count of bases not matched to a gene: 4. There are 17 residues in the CDR3. Germline CDR1 reads SGHNT; CDR2 reads YYREEE (reference sequence). The CDR3, as DNA: TGTGCCAGCAGCTTTGGGACTAGCGGGGGGCCTCAAGAGACCCAGTACTTC. Translation: CASSFGTSGGPQETQYF. Full variable domain (rest looked up from reference TRBV5-4 and TRBJ2-5): ETGVTQSPTHLIKTRGQQVTLRCSSQSGHNTVSWYQQALGQGPQFIFQYYREEENGRGNFPPRFSGLQFPNYSSELNVNALELDDSALYLCASSFGTSGGPQETQYFGPGTRLLVL.

V usage is TRBV11-3 and J usage is TRBJ1-1, with a weak D call TRBD1 (6 bases). Germline lookup yields CDR1 SGHNT and CDR2 YENEEA. The CDR3 extends over 17 amino acids. Trimming took 5 bases from V and 0 from J, leaving 19 bases between them. For the CDR3, the DNA is TGTGCCAGCAGCCCAGGCAGGGGAGGCGTCATGAACACTGAAGCTTTCTTT. Residues: CASSPGRGGVMNTEAFF.

The rearrangement links TRBV7-2 to TRBJ2-3; tentative D call: TRBD2 (6 bases). The CDR3 runs 13 residues. Trimming cost V 5 bases and J 5 bases, with 11 bases left between them. Germline V gives CDR1 SGHTA, CDR2 FQGNSA. The chain's CDR3 is CASSSWEVDTQYF. Written as DNA, the CDR3 is TGTGCCAGCAGCAGTTGGGAGGTAGATACGCAGTATTTT.

The V and J genes are TRBV4-3 and TRBJ2-7; D may match TRBD1 or TRBD2 (6 bases each). In germline, CDR1 is LGHNA, CDR2 YSLEER. The germline V and J ends were trimmed by 0 bases and 2 bases, with 14 bases remaining between them. The CDR3 is 16 residues long. For the CDR3, the DNA is TGCGCCAGCAGCCAAGAGCTTAGGGGGGAAACCTACGAGCAGTACTTC. This translates into CASSQELRGETYEQYF.

V gene TRBV4-3 combines with J gene TRBJ2-5; 9 nucleotides match TRBD1. The germline V gene encodes CDR1 LGHNA and CDR2 YSLEER. V gave up 1 base and J gave up 3 bases; unmatched junction bases: 9. The CDR3 is 17 residues long. CDR3 nucleotide sequence: TGCGCCAGCAGCCAAGGCCCGGGACAGGGCCTCGAAGAGACCCAGTACTTC. As protein: CASSQGPGQGLEETQYF.

In regard to this clone: Other DNA variants within this sample encode the same CDR3. The chain has TRBV27 and TRBJ2-7; no reliable D call. Deletions cut 3 bases from V and 2 bases from J, with 11 bases between. Germline values: CDR1 MNHEY, CDR2 SMNVEV (reference sequence). The CDR3 extends over 14 amino acids. The CDR3 protein is CASSLGSGPYEQYF. CDR3 DNA sequence: TGTGCCAGCAGTTTGGGTTCTGGCCCCTACGAGCAGTACTTC.

This chain connects TRBV5-4 to TRBJ2-2; 8 bases agree with TRBD1. The CDR3 loop spans 16 amino acids. CDR1 and CDR2 from the germline V gene are SGHNT and YYREEE (reference sequence). The J segment lost 4 bases and the V segment lost 6 bases, leaving 11 bases of the junction unmatched. The DNA of the CDR3 is TGTGCCAGCACCGGAGGACAGGGATATAGCACCGGGGAGCTGTTTTTT. It codes for CASTGGQGYSTGELFF.

This chain links TRBV7-9 with TRBJ2-7; TRBD1 matches at 9 bases. The CDR3 totals 14 residues. Trimming took 4 bases from V and 6 from J; bases not matched to a gene: 7. Per the germline V gene, CDR1 is SEHNR and CDR2 is FQNEAQ (reference sequence). The CDR3 here is CASSWDRELGEQYF. CDR3 DNA sequence: TGTGCCAGCAGCTGGGACAGGGAGCTTGGCGAGCAGTACTTC.

This rearrangement joins TRBV2 to TRBJ1-2; possibly TRBD1 for D (5 bases). CDR3 size: 15 residues. CDR1 and CDR2 (germline): SNHLY, FYNNEI. Deletions cut 6 bases from V and 1 base from J, with 15 bases between. The chain's CDR3 is CASRPAEGFNYGYTF. The CDR3 DNA reads as TGTGCCAGCAGGCCTGCCGAGGGGTTTAACTATGGCTACACCTTC.

The chain carries TRBV5-4 and TRBJ2-5; 12 bases map to TRBD2. Looked up from germline, CDR1 is SGHNT and CDR2 is YYREEE (reference sequence). The V and J ends lost 4 bases and 5 bases, in that order; junction bases with no gene match: 3. The CDR3 is 14 amino acids. This CDR3 reads CASSDGLAGETQYF. The DNA of the CDR3 is TGTGCCAGCAGCGACGGACTAGCGGGGGAGACCCAGTACTTC.

A remark on this clone: Other nucleotide sequences in the sample specify the same CDR3. The rearrangement links TRBV27 to TRBJ2-7; unclear D gene. The CDR3 loop spans 13 amino acids. The V end lost 6 bases, the J end lost 0 bases, and 9 bases lay between the germline ends. CDR1 and CDR2 from the germline V gene are MNHEY and SMNVEV (reference sequence). CDR3 sequence reads: CASSHGSSYEQYF. The CDR3, as DNA: TGTGCCAGCAGCCATGGTAGCTCCTACGAGCAGTACTTC.

The rearrangement links TRBV5-6 to TRBJ2-3; 10 bases are a match to TRBD2. V was pared by 2 bases and J by 6 bases, with 6 bases of the junction left unmatched. This CDR3 is built from 15 residues. Per the germline V gene, CDR1 is SGHDT and CDR2 is YYEEEE. Written as DNA, the CDR3 is TGTGCCAGCAGCTTTCGTACTAGCGGGGAGGATACGCAGTATTTT. This codes for CASSFRTSGEDTQYF.

This chain uses TRBV2 with TRBJ2-1, with TRBD2 identical over 13 bases. Germline trimming cut 6 bases from V and 8 bases from J; bases unmatched to any gene: 4. Germline V gene sequence: CDR1 SNHLY, CDR2 FYNNEI. This CDR3 comprises 14 residues. The CDR3 here is CASSWTSGGYEQFF. CDR3 nucleotide sequence: TGTGCCAGCAGCTGGACTAGCGGGGGCTATGAGCAGTTCTTC.

The chain combines TRBV27 with TRBJ2-2, with 7 positions matching TRBD1. The length of the CDR3 is 16 residues. After removal of 3 bases from V and 4 bases from J, the junction contained 8 bases not matched to a gene. Germline loops: CDR1 MNHEY, CDR2 SMNVEV (reference sequence). The CDR3 nucleotides are TGTGCCAGCAGTTTCCAGGGGGAACCTCTCACCGGGGAGCTGTTTTTT. This gives the protein CASSFQGEPLTGELFF.

The chain joins TRBV4-1 to TRBJ2-5; 11 bases are shared with TRBD2. The CDR3 covers 15 residues. Trimming removed 6 bases from V and 5 bases from J; junction bases left unmatched: 8. Looked up from germline, CDR1 is MGHRA and CDR2 is YSYEKL. The CDR3 nucleotides read TGCGCCAGCAGGTTAACTAGCGGGAGTTCGGAGACCCAGTACTTC. Encoded protein: CASRLTSGSSETQYF.

The chain combines TRBV6-1 with TRBJ2-3, with D perhaps matching TRBD2 (5 bases). The CDR3 sequence is 15 residues long. V was shortened by 3 bases and J by 2 bases, with 12 bases between the two germline ends. Looked up from germline, CDR1 is MNHNS and CDR2 is SASEGT. CDR3 sequence (DNA): TGTGCCAGCAGTGAGACGGGATTATACACAGATACGCAGTATTTT. Protein product: CASSETGLYTDTQYF.

This chain links TRBV27 with TRBJ1-2; D call uncertain. The CDR3 extends over 15 amino acids. Germline assignment: CDR1 MNHEY and CDR2 SMNVEV (reference sequence). With 2 bases removed from V and 0 bases from J, the gap between germline ends came to 10 bases. CDR3 coding DNA: TGTGCCAGCAGTTTAACCGGTTTCGCTAACTATGGCTACACCTTC. This encodes CASSLTGFANYGYTF.

This chain uses TRBV4-1 with TRBJ2-1; 8 bases line up with TRBD1. Trimming took 2 bases from V and 10 from J; bases not matched to a gene: 4. Germline assignment: CDR1 MGHRA and CDR2 YSYEKL. This CDR3 contains 13 residues. The CDR3: CASSQIQGGEQFF. DNA of the CDR3: TGCGCCAGCAGCCAAATACAGGGGGGCGAGCAGTTCTTC.

The rearrangement joins TRBV29-1 to TRBJ1-1; D unclear. The CDR3 runs 11 residues. CDR1 and CDR2 (germline): SQVTM, ANQGSEA. With 7 bases removed from V and 1 base from J, the gap between germline ends came to 7 bases. The DNA of the CDR3 is TGCAGCGCATGGCGGAACACTGAAGCTTTCTTT. Its protein product is CSAWRNTEAFF.

The genes are TRBV30 and TRBJ1-1, with 7 positions matching TRBD1. The ends lost 1 base at V and 1 base at J; junction bases unmatched: 9. The CDR3 length is 16 residues. CDR1 is GTSNPN, CDR2 SVGIG, per germline (reference sequence). CDR3 amino acids: CAWSAAWGDRNTEAFF. As DNA, the CDR3 is TGTGCCTGGAGTGCCGCCTGGGGGGACAGGAACACTGAAGCTTTCTTT.

This rearrangement joins TRBV12-1 to TRBJ1-2; TRBD1 reflects the table's D call only, with no check against the DNA. TRBV12-1 is assigned pseudogene status. There are 16 residues in the CDR3. The CDR3 sequence is CASSPSDRGRNYGYTF. The CDR3, as DNA: TGTGCCAGCAGCCCTTCGGACAGGGGGAGGAACTATGGCTACACCTTC.

The chain couples TRBV7-9 to TRBJ1-2; D uncertain. The CDR3 consists of 13 residues. The germline gives CDR1 SEHNR, CDR2 FQNEAQ (reference sequence). With 5 bases removed from V and 5 bases from J, the gap between germline ends came to 12 bases. The CDR3 DNA reads TGTGCCAGCAGCCCGACGGATATTTATGGCTACACCTTC. It translates to CASSPTDIYGYTF.

The gene calls are TRBV4-1 and TRBJ2-1, with D uncertain. Per germline, CDR1 MGHRA and CDR2 YSYEKL. The CDR3 loop spans 17 amino acids. The germline V and J ends were trimmed by 0 bases and 3 bases, with 15 bases remaining between them. In DNA, the CDR3 is TGCGCCAGCAGCCAAGATCCTCGAGTCGGGTACTACAATGAGCAGTTCTTC. It encodes CASSQDPRVGYYNEQFF.

The chain recombines TRBV5-4 with TRBJ2-7; possible D gene TRBD2, 6 bases. The V gene lost 0 bases and the J gene lost 6 bases, with 10 bases spanning the gap. Germline CDR1 reads SGHNT; CDR2 reads YYREEE (reference sequence). This CDR3 region has 13 residues. CDR3 sequence (DNA): TGTGCCAGCAGCTTGGCCACCGGGGGCGAGCAGTACTTC. Its protein product is CASSLATGGEQYF.

The CDR3 DNA sequence: TGTGCCAGCAGTTCCCGTATGATGTTCGGAGAGACCCAGTACTTC. As protein: CASSSRMMFGETQYF. The chain has TRBV27 and TRBJ2-5; D uncertain. The CDR3 totals 15 residues. The germline V and J ends were trimmed by 4 bases and 4 bases, with 16 bases remaining between them. Per the germline V gene, CDR1 is MNHEY and CDR2 is SMNVEV (reference sequence).